This T cell receptor (beta chain) was recovered during a study of T-cell reconstitution after alpha-beta-depleted transplantation in children. For TCRbeta, the library was prepared with unique molecular identifiers. MiXCR was run by TCRdb on the PCR reads, yielding one entry per CDR3 protein. The sample holds 440,000 or so distinct CDR3 sequences; about 45% are singletons and the top ten take about 30%. General observations from the study: Approximately two months post-transplant, alpha-beta T cells reportedly originated from several hundred expanded graft clones. T-cell numbers and diversity, one year after transplant, stemmed largely from T cells that were newly produced. Surviving recipient T cells and intrathymic progenitors accounted for some patients' high TCRbeta diversity at day 60.

To note about this clonotype: Its matching antigen is unknown.

The sequenced sample was PBMCs, obtained before TCRalphabeta/CD19-depleted stem cell transplant. This clonotype was obtained from a girl aged 2-15 years with aplastic anemia, due to receive a stem cell transplant.

In nucleotides, the CDR3 is TGCAGTGCTAGGTGGGGGAGGGGGTACAATGAGCAGTTCTTC. Its protein is CSARWGRGYNEQFF. This chain links TRBV20-1 with TRBJ2-1, with D tentatively TRBD2 (7 bases). The V gene lost 3 bases and the J gene lost 4 bases, with 13 bases spanning the gap. Germline assignment: CDR1 DFQATT and CDR2 SNEGSKA (reference sequence). This CDR3 is built from 14 residues.